The clone carrying this T cell receptor beta chain was detected many times. Its antigen is still unknown. The entry originates in a study of metastatic and nonmetastatic thyroid tumors. Whole-study context: Malignant thyroid and benign thyroid patients provided blood and tumor or nodule tissue whose repertoires were compared. General observations from the study: As reported, TCR beta diversity in blood and tumor was significantly higher in malignant thyroid tumors than in benign nodules.

Germline loops: CDR1 DFQATT, CDR2 SNEGSKA (reference sequence). This CDR3 spans 15 amino acids. V shed 0 bases, J shed 4 bases, and the junction held 7 bases outside the gene matches. Authors' data handling: Construction of a distant-metastasis classifier for papillary thyroid cancer relied on CDR3 differences across clinicopathological groups. Via MiXCR, TCRdb re-called the PCR reads. These V and J calls originate from TCRdb's pipeline instead of the authors' own analysis. There are 30,000 or so clones in the sample; around 32% occur only once, and 7.8% lies in the top ten. Not a single patient had been given any form of treatment at any point before undergoing thyroid surgery.

The sequenced sample consisted of blood. The V call is TRBV20-1, the J call TRBJ2-3; 7 bases are shared with TRBD2. This sequence was found in a female donor with papillary thyroid cancer or a benign thyroid nodule (not recorded which). Some clones in this sample may be carry-over from other donors' samples. The CDR3 DNA follows: TGCAGTGCTAGAGATGGGGGAGGGGTGGCAGATACGCAGTATTTT. This translates into CSARDGGGVADTQYF.